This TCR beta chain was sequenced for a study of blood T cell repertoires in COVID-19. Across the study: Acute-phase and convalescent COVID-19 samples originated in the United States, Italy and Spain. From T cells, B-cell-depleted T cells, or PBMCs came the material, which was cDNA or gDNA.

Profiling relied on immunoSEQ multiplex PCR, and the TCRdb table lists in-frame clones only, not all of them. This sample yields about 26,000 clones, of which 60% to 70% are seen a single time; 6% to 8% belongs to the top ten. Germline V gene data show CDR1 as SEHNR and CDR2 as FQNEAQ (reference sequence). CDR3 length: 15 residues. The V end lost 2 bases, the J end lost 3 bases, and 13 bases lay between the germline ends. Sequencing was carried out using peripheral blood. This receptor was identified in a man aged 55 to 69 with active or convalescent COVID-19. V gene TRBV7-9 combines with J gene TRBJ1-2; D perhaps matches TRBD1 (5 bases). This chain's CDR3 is CASSLPEGGDYGYTF. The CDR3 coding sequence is TGTGCCAGCAGCTTACCCGAGGGAGGGGACTATGGCTACACCTTC.